Below are 7 T cell receptor beta chains sequenced from a single sample in a study of T-cell reconstitution after alpha-beta-depleted transplantation in children. Library preparation (for TCRbeta) was performed with unique molecular identifiers. A single record per CDR3 protein comes from TCRdb applying MiXCR to the PCR reads. The sample holds 90,000 to 130,000 distinct CDR3 sequences, about a tenth seen once. Sample: PBMCs from the stem cell graft donor, taken from the stem cell graft. The receptors stem from a human donor who donated a stem cell graft to a child with acute lymphoblastic leukemia.

This clonotype was found many times. In nucleotides, the CDR3 is TGTGCCAGCAGCTTCCGGGACAGCTACGAGCAGTACTTC. As protein: CASSFRDSYEQYF. V is TRBV7-9 and J is TRBJ2-7; TRBD1 agrees at 7 bases. V shed 3 bases and J 3 bases; nucleotides not matched to a gene: 2. Germline-derived CDR1 and CDR2 are SEHNR and FQNEAQ (reference sequence). This CDR3 spans 13 amino acids.

This clonotype was counted ten times or more. The chain is built from TRBV12-3 or TRBV12-4 and TRBJ2-2, with TRBD1 matching 9 bases. This CDR3 is 15 amino acids long. The V gene end was trimmed by 10 bases and the J gene end by 3 bases; junction bases not matched to a gene: 9. CDR3 loop: CATVPGTGHTGELFF. The CDR3 DNA reads TGTGCCACCGTACCCGGGACAGGGCACACCGGGGAGCTGTTTTTT.

To note about this clonotype: Possible read error: a much larger clone is one base away. The chain recombines TRBV6-2 or TRBV6-3 with TRBJ2-1, with 8 positions matching TRBD2. This CDR3 region has 14 residues. The germline V gene encodes CDR1 MNHEY and CDR2 SVGEGT. The ends lost 5 bases at V and 13 bases at J; junction bases unmatched: 13. The CDR3 is CASSPQRGLENQFF. CDR3 bases: TGTGCCAGCAGTCCACAGCGGGGGCTCGAAAATCAGTTCTTC.

This clonotype occurred many times. V and J are TRBV11-2 and TRBJ2-2, with D possibly TRBD2 on 6 matching bases. Trimming took off 5 bases at V and 5 bases at J, with 15 bases between the two ends. This CDR3 has 15 residues. The V gene's germline CDR1 is SGHAT and CDR2 FQNNGV. CDR3 coding DNA: TGTGCCAGCAGCGAAATTCGGGGGAAAACCGGGGAGCTGTTTTTT. Its protein is CASSEIRGKTGELFF.

As for this clonotype: A much more abundant neighbour one base away suggests this may be a read error. The chain uses TRBV12-3 or TRBV12-4 and TRBJ2-1; 10 nucleotides line up with TRBD1. The CDR3 totals 15 residues. V lost 4 bases to trimming and J lost 9 bases; unmatched junction nucleotides: 9. The CDR3 loop reads CASSSPGQGNTEQFF. The CDR3 DNA reads TGTGCCAGCAGTTCCCCGGGACAGGGGAATACTGAGCAGTTCTTC.

This clonotype was detected many times. The V gene is TRBV27, the J gene TRBJ2-4; no firm D call. CDR1 and CDR2 (germline): MNHEY, SMNVEV (reference sequence). The CDR3 is 17 amino acids. V was cut by 5 bases and J by 1 base, with 18 bases left in between. Here the CDR3 reads CASSDLVGVSAKNIQYF. Here the CDR3 DNA reads TGTGCCAGCAGTGACCTCGTTGGGGTGAGCGCCAAAAACATTCAGTACTTC.

This clonotype was observed many times. The chain uses TRBV7-9 and TRBJ1-5; 8 bases match TRBD1. V trimming: 5 bases; J trimming: 1 base; junction bases outside the gene matches: 4. Germline CDR1 and CDR2: SEHNR and FQNEAQ (reference sequence). This CDR3 has 15 residues. In DNA form, the CDR3 reads TGTGCCAGCAGCCCGGGACAGGAAAGCAATCAGCCCCAGCATTTT. Amino acids: CASSPGQESNQPQHF.